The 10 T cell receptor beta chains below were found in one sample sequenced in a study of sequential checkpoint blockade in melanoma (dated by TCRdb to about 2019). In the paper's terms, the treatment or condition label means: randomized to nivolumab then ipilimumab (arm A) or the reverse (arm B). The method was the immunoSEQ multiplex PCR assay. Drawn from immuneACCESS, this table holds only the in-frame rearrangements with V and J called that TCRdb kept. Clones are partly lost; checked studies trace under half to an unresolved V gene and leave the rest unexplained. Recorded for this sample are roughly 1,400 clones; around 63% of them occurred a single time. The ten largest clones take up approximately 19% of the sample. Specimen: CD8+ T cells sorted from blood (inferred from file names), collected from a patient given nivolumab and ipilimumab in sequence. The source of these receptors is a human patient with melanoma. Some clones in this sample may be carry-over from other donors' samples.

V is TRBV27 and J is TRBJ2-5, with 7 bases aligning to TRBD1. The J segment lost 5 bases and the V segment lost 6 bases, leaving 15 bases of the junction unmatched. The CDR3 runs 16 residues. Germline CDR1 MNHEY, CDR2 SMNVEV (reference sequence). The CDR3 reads CASSIRRQGVGETQYF. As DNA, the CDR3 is TGTGCCAGCAGCATAAGGCGACAGGGTGTGGGGGAGACCCAGTACTTC.

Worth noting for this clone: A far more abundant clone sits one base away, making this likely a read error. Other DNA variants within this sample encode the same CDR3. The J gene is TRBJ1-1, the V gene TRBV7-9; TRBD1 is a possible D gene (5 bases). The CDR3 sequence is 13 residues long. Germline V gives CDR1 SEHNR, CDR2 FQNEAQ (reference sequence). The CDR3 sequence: CASSRPTQGEAFF. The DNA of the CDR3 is TGTGCCAGCAGCCGCCCTACGCAGGGTGAAGCCTTCTTT.

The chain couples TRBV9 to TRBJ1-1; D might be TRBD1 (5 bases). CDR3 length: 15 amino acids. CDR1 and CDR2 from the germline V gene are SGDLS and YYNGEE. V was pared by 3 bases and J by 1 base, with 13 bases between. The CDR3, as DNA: TGTGCCAGCAGCGCTAGGGGCAATCAGAACACTGAAGCTTTCTTT. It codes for CASSARGNQNTEAFF.

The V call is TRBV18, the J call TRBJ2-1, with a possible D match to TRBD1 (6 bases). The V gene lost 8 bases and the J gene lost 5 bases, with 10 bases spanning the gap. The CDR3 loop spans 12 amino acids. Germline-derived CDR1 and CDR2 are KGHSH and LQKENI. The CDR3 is CASPDSNNEQFF. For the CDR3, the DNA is TGTGCCAGCCCGGACAGCAACAATGAGCAGTTCTTC.

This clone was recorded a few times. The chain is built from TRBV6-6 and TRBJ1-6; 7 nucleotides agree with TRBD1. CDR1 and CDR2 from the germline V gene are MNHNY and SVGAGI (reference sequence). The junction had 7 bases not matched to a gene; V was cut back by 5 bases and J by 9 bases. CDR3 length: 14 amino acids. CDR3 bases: TGTGCCAGCAGTGGGGGGACAGACAGTTCACCCCTCCACTTT. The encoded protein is CASSGGTDSSPLHF.

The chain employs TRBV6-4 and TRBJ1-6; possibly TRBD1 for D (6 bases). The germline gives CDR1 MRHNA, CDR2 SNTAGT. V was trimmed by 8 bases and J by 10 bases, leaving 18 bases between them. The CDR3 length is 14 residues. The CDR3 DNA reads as TGTGCCAGCTCATCGGGGGGGGCAAAATCACCCCTCCACTTT. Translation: CASSSGGAKSPLHF.

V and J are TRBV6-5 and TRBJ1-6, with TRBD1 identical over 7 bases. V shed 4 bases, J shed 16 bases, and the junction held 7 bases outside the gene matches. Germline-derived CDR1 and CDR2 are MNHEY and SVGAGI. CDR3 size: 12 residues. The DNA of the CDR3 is TGTGCCAGCAGTTCGGGACAGTTTTTACTCCACTTT. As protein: CASSSGQFLLHF.

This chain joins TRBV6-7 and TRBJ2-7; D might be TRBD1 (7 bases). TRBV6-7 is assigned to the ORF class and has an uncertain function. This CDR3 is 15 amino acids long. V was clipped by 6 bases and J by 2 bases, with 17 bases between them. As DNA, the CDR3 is TGTGCCAGCAGAATGCAGGGGGGCCTAGCCTACGAGCAGTACTTC. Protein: CASRMQGGLAYEQYF.

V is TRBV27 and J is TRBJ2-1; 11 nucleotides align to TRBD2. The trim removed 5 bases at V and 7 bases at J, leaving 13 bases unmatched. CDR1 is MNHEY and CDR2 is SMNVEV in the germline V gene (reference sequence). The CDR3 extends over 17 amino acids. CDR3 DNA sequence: TGTGCCAGCAGTCCTGACCAGACTAGCGGGGTACGGAATGAGCAGTTCTTC. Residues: CASSPDQTSGVRNEQFF.

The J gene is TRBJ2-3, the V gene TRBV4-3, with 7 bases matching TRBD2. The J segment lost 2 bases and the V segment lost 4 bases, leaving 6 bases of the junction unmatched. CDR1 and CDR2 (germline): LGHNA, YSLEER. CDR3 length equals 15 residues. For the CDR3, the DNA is TGCGCCAGCAGCCCTCGACTAGCCGACACAGATACGCAGTATTTT. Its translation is CASSPRLADTDTQYF.